This T cell receptor (beta chain) was identified in a study of identical twins. Findings of the study overall: Donors were not followed over many years; analysis was cross-sectional. In beta out-of-frame sequences, the excess sharing between twins was weaker.

A universal primer site was incorporated via template switching, and the cDNA contained unique molecular identifiers. TCRdb processed the 5' RACE reads anew with MiXCR; each CDR3 protein has one entry. The data contain 500,000 to 650,000 distinct CDR3 sequences, about 7.6% of them singletons. As to this clonotype: As yet, its antigen is unknown.

This sample was shared with a second study, whose subject was yellow fever vaccine responses in identical twins. According to that study: Twins' T cell vaccine responses reportedly looked partly convergent, partly personalized.

The TCR originated in a woman aged 18 to 35 in good health. Sequencing was performed on PBMCs.

The CDR3 here is CASSSDRDNDYEQYF. CDR3 DNA sequence: TGTGCCAGCAGTTCCGACCGGGACAATGACTACGAGCAGTACTTC. The J gene is TRBJ2-7, the V gene TRBV28; tentatively, D is TRBD1 (6 bases). The ends were cut back, 4 bases at V and 3 bases at J, with 16 bases in the middle. CDR3 length: 15 residues. The germline V gene has CDR1 MDHEN and CDR2 SYDVKM.